The 14 T cell receptor beta chains below were found in one sample sequenced in a study of identical twins. TCRdb re-called the 5' RACE reads with MiXCR, one entry per CDR3 protein. The sample includes around 490,000 distinct CDR3 sequences, about 15% of them seen just once. The same sample was also used in a study of yellow fever vaccine responses in identical twins.

Input material: CD4+ T cells sorted from blood. These receptors all stem from a woman between 18 and 29 years old in good health.

This sequence joins TRBV10-3 and TRBJ1-6, with D possibly matching TRBD1 (5 bases). Germline lookup yields CDR1 ENHRY and CDR2 SYGVKD. V was shortened by 5 bases and J by 5 bases, with 13 bases between the two germline ends. The CDR3 sequence is 15 residues long. The CDR3 coding sequence is TGTGCCATCAGTATCGACAGTTTCGATAATTCACCCCTCCACTTT. It encodes CAISIDSFDNSPLHF.

This clonotype came up a few times. The CDR3 here is CSVEGDTRRYF. For the CDR3, the DNA is TGCAGCGTTGAGGGTGACACCCGAAGGTACTTC. The J gene is TRBJ2-5, the V gene TRBV29-1; no clear D gene. V lost 3 bases and J lost 13, with 15 bases in between. CDR1 is SQVTM and CDR2 is ANQGSEA in the germline V gene. This CDR3 has 11 amino acids.

This clonotype showed up just a few times. The chain carries TRBV7-2 and TRBJ2-3; D gene ambiguous. Trimming took 2 bases from V and 6 from J, leaving 15 bases between them. Per the germline V gene, CDR1 is SGHTA and CDR2 is FQGNSA. The length of the CDR3 is 15 residues. CDR3 DNA sequence: TGTGCCAGCAGCTTAAATTTTATTGACTCGGATACGCAGTATTTT. It yields the protein CASSLNFIDSDTQYF. Supplemented by reference TRBV7-2 and TRBJ2-3, the full variable domain reads GAGVSQSPSNKVTEKGKDVELRCDPISGHTALYWYRQSLGQGLEFLIYFQGNSAPDKSGLPSDRFSAERTGGSVSTLTIQRTQQEDSAVYLCASSLNFIDSDTQYFGPGTRLTVL.

The gene calls are TRBV18 and TRBJ1-6, with 8 bases fitting TRBD1. The V gene end was trimmed by 2 bases and the J gene end by 8 bases; junction bases not matched to a gene: 14. CDR3 size: 18 residues. Per the germline V gene, CDR1 is KGHSH and CDR2 is LQKENI. CDR3 nucleotides: TGTGCCAGCTCACCAGGGATTTCGTTAGGACAGGGACATTCACCCCTCCACTTT. The encoded protein is CASSPGISLGQGHSPLHF.

The chain recombines TRBV6-5 with TRBJ2-1; 8 nucleotides agree with TRBD1. This CDR3 has 14 residues. Unmatched junction bases numbered 8, after V lost 4 bases and J lost 9 bases. Germline-derived CDR1 and CDR2 are MNHEY and SVGAGI. CDR3 sequence: CASSSLPGGSEQFF. Written as DNA, the CDR3 is TGTGCCAGCAGTTCGCTACCAGGGGGCAGTGAGCAGTTCTTC.

In its sample, this clonotype was seen a few times. The genes are TRBV7-3 and TRBJ2-2; the D call may be TRBD1 or TRBD2 (7 bases each). V was shortened by 5 bases and J by 0 bases, with 19 bases between the two germline ends. Germline assignment: CDR1 SGHTA and CDR2 FQGTGA. CDR3 length equals 18 residues. This chain's CDR3 is CASSLQGGVAANTGELFF. The CDR3 DNA reads as TGTGCCAGCAGCCTCCAGGGGGGGGTTGCAGCGAACACCGGGGAGCTGTTTTTT.

This clonotype was recorded a few times. The chain combines TRBV24-1 with TRBJ2-7; 8 bases agree with TRBD2. There are 15 residues in the CDR3. Germline CDR1 and CDR2: KGHDR and SFDVKD. Trimming at V came to 3 bases and at J to 1 base, leaving 4 bases not matched to a gene. The CDR3 protein is CATSDTRGGSYEQYF. The DNA of the CDR3 is TGTGCCACCAGTGATACCCGGGGGGGGTCCTACGAGCAGTACTTC.

The gene calls are TRBV20-1 and TRBJ2-7; D is perhaps TRBD2 (5 bases). Germline V gene sequence: CDR1 DFQATT, CDR2 SNEGSKA (reference sequence). The CDR3 has 13 amino acids. Trimming took 3 bases from V and 0 from J, leaving 9 bases between them. CDR3 protein: CSASPSGSYEQYF. The CDR3 nucleotides are TGCAGTGCTAGCCCCAGCGGCTCCTACGAGCAGTACTTC.

This chain connects TRBV5-1 to TRBJ1-2; TRBD1 agrees at 10 bases. The germline V gene encodes CDR1 SGHRS and CDR2 YFSETQ. Trimming removed 4 bases from V and 6 bases from J; junction bases left unmatched: 3. The CDR3 loop spans 13 amino acids. The CDR3 DNA reads as TGCGCCAGCAGCGCTGACAGGGGGCATGGCTACACCTTC. Its translation is CASSADRGHGYTF.

The rearrangement joins TRBV7-9 to TRBJ1-1; D possibly corresponds to TRBD1 (6 bases). Germline CDR1 and CDR2: SEHNR and FQNEAQ (reference sequence). Deletions cut 4 bases from V and 4 bases from J, with 13 bases between. The CDR3 extends over 14 amino acids. CDR3 bases: TGTGCCAGCAGCTACAGGGTGGAGGGCACTGAAGCTTTCTTT. Translating gives CASSYRVEGTEAFF.

This clonotype came up a few times. The CDR3 here is CASSPTGGPAHNEQFF. The CDR3 DNA follows: TGTGCCAGCAGTCCCACGGGAGGGCCAGCACACAATGAGCAGTTCTTC. The chain uses TRBV12-3 or TRBV12-4 and TRBJ2-1, with 8 bases identical to TRBD2. The CDR3 is 16 amino acids. V dropped 5 bases and J dropped 5; count of bases not matched to a gene: 11.

The V call is TRBV5-6, the J call TRBJ1-3; no reliable D call. The CDR3 consists of 14 residues. Trimming stripped 2 bases from V and 0 bases from J, with 6 bases between. In germline, CDR1 is SGHDT, CDR2 YYEEEE. The CDR3 DNA sequence: TGTGCCAGCAGCTTAGGGAACTCTGGAAACACCATATATTTT. It translates to CASSLGNSGNTIYF.

The J gene is TRBJ2-5, the V gene TRBV11-2; 7 bases match TRBD1. Trimming at V came to 3 bases and at J to 2 bases, leaving 6 bases not matched to a gene. The CDR3 length is 15 residues. CDR1 is SGHAT and CDR2 is FQNNGV in the germline V gene. The CDR3 here is CASSFAGGGQETQYF. Written as DNA, the CDR3 is TGTGCCAGCAGCTTCGCAGGGGGTGGGCAAGAGACCCAGTACTTC. Full variable domain (missing parts from reference TRBV11-2 and TRBJ2-5): EAGVAQSPRYKIIEKRQSVAFWCNPISGHATLYWYQQILGQGPKLLIQFQNNGVVDDSQLPKDRFSAERLKGVDSTLKIQPAKLEDSAVYLCASSFAGGGQETQYFGPGTRLLVL.

The rearrangement joins TRBV12-3 or TRBV12-4 to TRBJ2-1, with TRBD2 matching 8 bases. This CDR3 has 15 amino acids. J lost 6 bases, V lost 7 bases, and 11 bases had no gene match. The CDR3 here is CASITKGTSVNEQFF. DNA of the CDR3: TGTGCCAGCATCACCAAGGGGACTAGTGTCAATGAGCAGTTCTTC.